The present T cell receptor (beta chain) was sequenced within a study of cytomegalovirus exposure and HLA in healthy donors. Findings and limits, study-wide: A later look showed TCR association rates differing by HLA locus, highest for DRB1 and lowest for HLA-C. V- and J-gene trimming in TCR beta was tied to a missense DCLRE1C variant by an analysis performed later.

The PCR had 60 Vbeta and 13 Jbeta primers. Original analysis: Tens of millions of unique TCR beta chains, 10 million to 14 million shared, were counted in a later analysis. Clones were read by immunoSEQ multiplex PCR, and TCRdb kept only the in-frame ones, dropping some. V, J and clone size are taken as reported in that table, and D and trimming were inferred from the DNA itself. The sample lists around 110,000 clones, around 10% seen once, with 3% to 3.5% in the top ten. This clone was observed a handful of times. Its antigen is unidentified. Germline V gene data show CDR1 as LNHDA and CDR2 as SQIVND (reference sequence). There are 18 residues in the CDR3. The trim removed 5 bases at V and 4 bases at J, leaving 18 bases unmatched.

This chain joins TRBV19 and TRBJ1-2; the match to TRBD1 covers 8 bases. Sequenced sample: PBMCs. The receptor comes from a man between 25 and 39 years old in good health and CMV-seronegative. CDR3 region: CASSQGEGSDRARYGYTF. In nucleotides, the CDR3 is TGTGCCAGTAGTCAAGGGGAGGGGTCGGACAGGGCACGCTATGGCTACACCTTC.